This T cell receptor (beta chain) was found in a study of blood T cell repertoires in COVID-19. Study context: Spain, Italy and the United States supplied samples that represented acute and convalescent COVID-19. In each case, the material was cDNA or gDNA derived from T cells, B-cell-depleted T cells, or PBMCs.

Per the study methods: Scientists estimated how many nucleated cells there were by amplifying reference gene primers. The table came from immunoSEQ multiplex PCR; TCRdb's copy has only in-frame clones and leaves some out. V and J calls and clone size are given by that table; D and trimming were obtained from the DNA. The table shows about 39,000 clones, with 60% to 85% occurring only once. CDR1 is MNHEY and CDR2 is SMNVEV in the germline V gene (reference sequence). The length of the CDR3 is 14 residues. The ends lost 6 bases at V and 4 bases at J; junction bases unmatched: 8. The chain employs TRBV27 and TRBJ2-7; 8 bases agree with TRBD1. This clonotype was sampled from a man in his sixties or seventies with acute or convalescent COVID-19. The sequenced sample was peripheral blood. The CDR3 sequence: CASSLRRGHYEQYF. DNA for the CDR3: TGTGCCAGCAGCCTCCGCAGGGGGCATTACGAGCAGTACTTC.